These 28 T cell receptor beta chains originate from one sample sequenced in a study of blood T cell repertoires in COVID-19. Assay: immunoSEQ multiplex PCR; the TCRdb copy retains only in-frame clones and omits some. The sample lists under 140,000 clones, 87% occurring once. The sample was peripheral blood. Receptor source: a human donor in a cohort sampled during active COVID-19.

The J gene is TRBJ2-5, the V gene TRBV5-4, with TRBD1 matching over 7 bases. V gave up 4 bases and J gave up 2 bases; unmatched junction bases: 8. CDR1 and CDR2 (germline): SGHNT, YYREEE (reference sequence). The CDR3 is 15 amino acids. DNA for the CDR3: TGTGCCAGCAGCCCGCGGACAGGAGAACAAGAGACCCAGTACTTC. As protein: CASSPRTGEQETQYF.

The V call is TRBV27, the J call TRBJ1-2; D possibly corresponds to TRBD1 (6 bases). The V end was cut by 3 bases, the J end by 4 bases, with 12 bases between. CDR1 MNHEY and CDR2 SMNVEV come from the germline V gene (reference sequence). The CDR3 spans 14 residues. The CDR3 region is CASSFQGGGYGYTF. The CDR3 bases are TGTGCCAGCAGTTTTCAAGGGGGTGGCTATGGCTACACCTTC.

This sequence joins TRBV7-2 and TRBJ1-1; no clear D gene. The V gene lost 3 bases and the J gene lost 0 bases, with 5 bases spanning the gap. In germline, CDR1 is SGHTA, CDR2 FQGNSA. This CDR3 region has 13 residues. The CDR3 here is CASSFSVNTEAFF. CDR3 DNA: TGTGCCAGCAGCTTTTCCGTGAACACTGAAGCTTTCTTT.

V is TRBV7-3 and J is TRBJ1-1; a weak D match, TRBD1 (5 bases). Germline CDR1 and CDR2: SGHTA and FQGTGA. This CDR3 has 13 amino acids. Between the trimmed V and J ends, which lost 5 bases and 0 bases, there was a span of 7 bases. CDR3 in amino acids: CASSGGMNTEAFF. CDR3 sequence (DNA): TGTGCCAGCAGCGGGGGGATGAACACTGAAGCTTTCTTT.

The J gene is TRBJ2-7, the V gene TRBV27, with TRBD2 matching over 10 bases. This CDR3 is built from 15 residues. The trim removed 6 bases at V and 7 bases at J, leaving 12 bases unmatched. CDR1 and CDR2 from the germline V gene are MNHEY and SMNVEV (reference sequence). The CDR3 loop reads CASRDRTSGKSEQYF. The DNA for the CDR3 is TGTGCCAGCAGGGACAGGACTAGCGGTAAATCGGAGCAGTACTTC.

The chain is built from TRBV27 and TRBJ2-7; tentative D call: TRBD2 (6 bases). Trimming took off 0 bases at V and 2 bases at J, with 14 bases between the two ends. The V gene's germline CDR1 is MNHEY and CDR2 SMNVEV (reference sequence). The CDR3 runs to 16 residues. The CDR3 is CASSLSGGLATYEQYF. The CDR3, as DNA: TGTGCCAGCAGTTTATCGGGCGGGCTAGCGACCTACGAGCAGTACTTC.

This clone was picked up a small number of times. The genes are TRBV11-2 and TRBJ1-2; 9 nucleotides match TRBD1. Germline trimming cut 0 bases from V and 8 bases from J; bases unmatched to any gene: 13. The CDR3 contains 17 residues. CDR1 and CDR2 from the germline V gene are SGHAT and FQNNGV. The CDR3 region is CASSLDPWNRGQGGYTF. As DNA, the CDR3 is TGTGCCAGCAGCTTAGATCCGTGGAACAGGGGGCAAGGGGGCTACACCTTC.

The chain joins TRBV2 to TRBJ1-4, with D unresolved. The V gene's germline CDR1 is SNHLY and CDR2 FYNNEI. The V gene lost 8 bases and the J gene lost 5 bases, with 12 bases spanning the gap. The CDR3 contains 13 residues. This CDR3 is CASQRSQNEKLFF. The CDR3 DNA follows: TGTGCCAGCCAGAGGTCGCAGAATGAAAAACTGTTTTTT.

This clone was seen ten or more times. V usage is TRBV7-3 and J usage is TRBJ1-6, with a possible D match to TRBD1 (5 bases). The CDR3 consists of 10 residues. V lost 5 bases, J lost 16 bases, and 9 bases lay in between. Germline V gene sequence: CDR1 SGHTA, CDR2 FQGTGA. CDR3 DNA sequence: TGTGCCAGCAGCACCAAGGGGCTCCACTTT. The encoded protein is CASSTKGLHF.

The CDR3 nucleotides are TGTGCCAGCAGCCAAGACAGATACGTGACTGAAGCTTTCTTT. It translates to CASSQDRYVTEAFF. This chain links TRBV3-1 (or the pseudogene TRBV3-2) with TRBJ1-1; no firm D call. V shed 0 bases and J shed 5 bases, with 10 bases lying between them. This CDR3 spans 14 amino acids. The germline V gene encodes CDR1 LGHDT and CDR2 YNNKEL (reference sequence).

The V and J genes are TRBV9 and TRBJ2-6, with unresolved D. V lost 4 bases, J lost 0 bases, and 8 bases lay in between. Germline V gene data show CDR1 as SGDLS and CDR2 as YYNGEE. This CDR3 is 15 amino acids long. The CDR3 reads CASSYYNSGANVLTF. CDR3 DNA: TGTGCCAGCAGCTACTATAACTCTGGGGCCAACGTCCTGACTTTC.

J is TRBJ2-1 and V is TRBV2; a possible D gene is TRBD2 (6 bases). In germline, CDR1 is SNHLY, CDR2 FYNNEI. This CDR3 region has 15 residues. V lost 6 bases, J lost 0 bases, and 12 bases lay in between. CDR3 residues: CASSLQLASYNEQFF. CDR3 nucleotides: TGTGCCAGCAGCCTCCAACTAGCCTCCTACAATGAGCAGTTCTTC.

The chain has TRBV7-9 and TRBJ2-2; D is possibly TRBD1 (5 bases). This CDR3 contains 15 residues. Germline-derived CDR1 and CDR2 are SEHNR and FQNEAQ (reference sequence). Trimming left V 2 bases short and J 4 bases short, with 11 bases between. The CDR3 here is CASSLLGARTGELFF. As DNA, the CDR3 is TGTGCCAGCAGCTTATTAGGGGCTCGCACCGGGGAGCTGTTTTTT. The whole variable domain, filled in from reference TRBV7-9 and TRBJ2-2, reads DTGVSQNPRHKITKRGQNVTFRCDPISEHNRLYWYRQTLGQGPEFLTYFQNEAQLEKSRLLSDRFSAERPKGSFSTLEIQRTEQGDSAMYLCASSLLGARTGELFFGEGSRLTVL.

J is TRBJ1-3 and V is TRBV30; 9 positions match TRBD1. Trimming cost V 3 bases and J 3 bases; bases outside gene matches: 6. CDR3 size: 15 residues. CDR1 and CDR2 (germline): GTSNPN, SVGIG (reference sequence). The CDR3 loop is CAWRLQGAYGNTIYF. CDR3 in DNA: TGTGCCTGGAGGTTACAGGGGGCCTATGGAAACACCATATATTTT.

V is TRBV7-2 and J is TRBJ2-1; TRBD1 agrees at 7 bases. Germline V lookup: CDR1 SGHTA, CDR2 FQGNSA. V shed 4 bases, J shed 4 bases, and the junction held 7 bases outside the gene matches. The CDR3 spans 15 residues. The CDR3 nucleotides are TGTGCCAGCAGCTCGGAGACAGGGCGGTACAATGAGCAGTTCTTC. Translated: CASSSETGRYNEQFF.

The table lists this clone with a count of one. The CDR3 DNA reads TGTGCCAGCAGCTTGTTCCGGCGGCAGGGGGAATACGAGCAGTACTTC. Its translation is CASSLFRRQGEYEQYF. J is TRBJ2-7 and V is TRBV5-4, with 7 bases fitting TRBD1. CDR3 length: 16 residues. Unmatched junction bases numbered 11, after V lost 1 base and J lost 4 bases. Germline assignment: CDR1 SGHNT and CDR2 YYREEE (reference sequence).

The V call is TRBV7-9, the J call TRBJ2-1, with 10 bases matching TRBD2. J gave up 12 bases and V 1 base, and 9 bases lay outside the gene matches. This CDR3 comprises 15 residues. Per the germline V gene, CDR1 is SEHNR and CDR2 is FQNEAQ (reference sequence). The DNA for the CDR3 is TGTGCCAGCAGCTTAGGGACTAGCGGTACAATCGGGCAGTTCTTC. This gives the protein CASSLGTSGTIGQFF.

The chain carries TRBV5-5 and TRBJ1-4; D unresolved. The CDR3 has 15 residues. Germline V gene sequence: CDR1 SGHKS, CDR2 YYEKEE (reference sequence). Trimming took 4 bases from V and 7 from J, leaving 17 bases between them. As DNA, the CDR3 is TGTGCCAGCAGCACTGGAGTCGTCGTCTCTGAAAAACTGTTTTTT. Its protein product is CASSTGVVVSEKLFF.

J is TRBJ2-2 and V is TRBV5-1, with 7 bases identical to TRBD2. J gave up 7 bases and V 4 bases, and 7 bases lay outside the gene matches. The CDR3 has 14 amino acids. Germline CDR1 SGHRS, CDR2 YFSETQ. CDR3 DNA sequence: TGCGCCAGCAGCCCCGGGAGGACGGACGGGGAGCTGTTTTTT. Residues: CASSPGRTDGELFF.

This clone came up a few times. V gene TRBV11-2 combines with J gene TRBJ2-3, with TRBD2 matching over 8 bases. Germline-derived CDR1 and CDR2 are SGHAT and FQNNGV. With 5 bases clipped from V and 1 base from J, the junction kept 11 bases outside the gene matches. The CDR3 has 17 residues. The CDR3 is CASSAEAGGARTDTQYF. The CDR3, as DNA: TGTGCCAGCAGCGCTGAAGCCGGGGGGGCTCGCACAGATACGCAGTATTTT.

Sample share makes this clone medium-sized. Distinct nucleotide sequences in the sample also encode this CDR3. V usage is TRBV6-2 or TRBV6-3 and J usage is TRBJ2-1, with a possible D match to TRBD2 (7 bases). Looked up from germline, CDR1 is MNHEY and CDR2 is SVGEGT. Deletions cut 2 bases from V and 4 bases from J, with 21 bases between. The CDR3 totals 18 residues. This chain's CDR3 is CASSYLGGGGGQYNEQFF. Here the CDR3 DNA reads TGTGCCAGCAGTTACCTTGGGGGCGGGGGAGGGCAATACAATGAGCAGTTCTTC.

The chain is built from TRBV9 and TRBJ2-3; no clear D. This CDR3 region has 14 residues. Trimming pared 2 bases from V and 0 bases from J, leaving 7 bases between. Germline lookup yields CDR1 SGDLS and CDR2 YYNGEE. CDR3 sequence (DNA): TGTGCCAGCAGCGTTGACTCGAGCACAGATACGCAGTATTTT. Encoded protein: CASSVDSSTDTQYF.

The chain employs TRBV5-1 and TRBJ2-5; 9 bases are shared with TRBD1. The CDR3 loop spans 14 amino acids. V shed 2 bases and J 5 bases; nucleotides not matched to a gene: 4. Germline V gene sequence: CDR1 SGHRS, CDR2 YFSETQ. The CDR3 here is CASSFGQGRETQYF. Written as DNA, the CDR3 is TGCGCCAGCAGCTTCGGACAGGGGCGGGAGACCCAGTACTTC.

The rearrangement joins TRBV6-5 to TRBJ1-4; 8 nucleotides agree with TRBD1. This CDR3 spans 16 amino acids. V gave up 0 bases and J gave up 7 bases; unmatched junction bases: 7. Per germline, CDR1 MNHEY and CDR2 SVGAGI. This chain's CDR3 is CASSYSLQGAREKLFF. CDR3 coding DNA: TGTGCCAGCAGTTACTCCCTGCAGGGGGCGCGTGAAAAACTGTTTTTT.

The chain employs TRBV28 and TRBJ1-2; D gene ambiguous. The germline V gene encodes CDR1 MDHEN and CDR2 SYDVKM. Trimming took 4 bases from V and 12 from J, leaving 15 bases between them. This CDR3 is built from 12 residues. CDR3 in amino acids: CASSSYREGNTF. The DNA of the CDR3 is TGTGCCAGCAGTTCGTACCGGGAAGGCAACACCTTC.

This chain links TRBV6-5 with TRBJ2-1, with 8 bases matching TRBD2. The CDR3 totals 15 residues. From germline, CDR1 is MNHEY and CDR2 SVGAGI. V lost 8 bases to trimming and J lost 4 bases; unmatched junction nucleotides: 10. The CDR3 DNA sequence: TGTGCCAGCGGACGGGGGGCTAGCGGGTACAATGAGCAGTTCTTC. Translating gives CASGRGASGYNEQFF.

This clone was seen once. The chain is built from TRBV27 and TRBJ2-2, with TRBD2 identical over 11 bases. Germline trimming cut 2 bases from V and 6 bases from J; bases unmatched to any gene: 8. This CDR3 region has 17 residues. The germline gives CDR1 MNHEY, CDR2 SMNVEV (reference sequence). CDR3 amino acids: CASSLISGRASAGELFF. The CDR3 nucleotides read TGTGCCAGCAGTTTAATTAGCGGGAGGGCCTCGGCCGGGGAGCTGTTTTTT.

The V gene is TRBV9, the J gene TRBJ2-2, with 8 bases fitting TRBD1. After removal of 4 bases from V and 7 bases from J, the junction contained 9 bases not matched to a gene. CDR1 and CDR2 (germline): SGDLS, YYNGEE. CDR3 length: 15 amino acids. The CDR3 here is CASSPGPTGVGELFF. DNA of the CDR3: TGTGCCAGCAGCCCCGGACCGACAGGGGTCGGGGAGCTGTTTTTT.